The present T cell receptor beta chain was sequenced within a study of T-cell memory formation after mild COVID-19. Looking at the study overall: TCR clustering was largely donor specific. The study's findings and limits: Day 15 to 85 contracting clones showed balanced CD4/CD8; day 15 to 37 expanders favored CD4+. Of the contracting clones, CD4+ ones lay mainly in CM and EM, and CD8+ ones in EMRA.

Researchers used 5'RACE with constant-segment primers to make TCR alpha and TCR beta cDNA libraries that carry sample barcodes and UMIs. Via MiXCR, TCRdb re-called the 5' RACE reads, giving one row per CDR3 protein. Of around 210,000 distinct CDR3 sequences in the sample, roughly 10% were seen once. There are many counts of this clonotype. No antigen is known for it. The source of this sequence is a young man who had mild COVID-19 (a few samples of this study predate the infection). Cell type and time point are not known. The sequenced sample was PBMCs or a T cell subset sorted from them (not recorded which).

Written as DNA, the CDR3 is TGTGCCAGCAGCCCCTATAGCACAGATACGCAGTATTTT. Protein product: CASSPYSTDTQYF. This rearrangement joins TRBV7-2 to TRBJ2-3, with D unresolved. This CDR3 region has 13 residues. Germline assignment: CDR1 SGHTA and CDR2 FQGNSA. V lost 5 bases and J lost 0, with 6 bases in between.